This TCR beta chain stems from a study of blood T cells in healthy people across ages. The germline V and J ends were trimmed by 2 bases and 0 bases, with 27 bases remaining between them. This CDR3 is 21 amino acids long. Per the germline V gene, CDR1 is MGHRA and CDR2 is YSYEKL. Study conclusions and caveats: The study found TCR beta diversity correlated strongly with naive T cell percentage.

Then a second PCR, running roughly 7 to 11 cycles, was carried out with a sample-barcoded 5' primer and a J-beta primer mix. TCRdb re-called the 5' RACE reads with MiXCR, one entry per CDR3 protein. The sample lists 920,000 or so distinct CDR3 sequences, 35% to 55% seen once, with approximately 20% in the top ten. This clonotype has just a few counts. The antigen is unknown. J is TRBJ2-3 and V is TRBV4-1; D gene ambiguous. Sequenced material: blood. The TCR was taken from an older woman in good health. CDR3: CASSQTPPSAESLPSTDTQYF. CDR3 nucleotides: TGCGCCAGCAGCCAAACCCCGCCCTCGGCGGAAAGCTTACCTAGCACAGATACGCAGTATTTT.